This passage covers 7 T cell receptor beta chains from one sample sequenced in a study of shared clonotypes between healthy human individuals. Method: immunoSEQ multiplex PCR; TCRdb's copy keeps in-frame clones and lacks some. The sample yields about 470,000 clones, roughly three quarters seen once. Sequencing was carried out using PBMCs. These receptors were taken from a woman in her 40s in good health. Some clones in this sample may be carry-over from other donors' samples.

The genes are TRBV18 and TRBJ2-7, with 11 bases aligning to TRBD2. Germline V CDR1 and CDR2: KGHSH, LQKENI. Germline trimming cut 6 bases from V and 4 bases from J; bases unmatched to any gene: 8. The CDR3 consists of 15 residues. DNA for the CDR3: TGTGCCAGCTCCCTCACTAGCGGGAGTTTTTACGAGCAGTACTTC. Its translation is CASSLTSGSFYEQYF.

This clone was seen just once. This may stem from a read error, because a much larger clone lies one nucleotide away. This sequence joins TRBV7-9 and TRBJ2-1; unclear D gene. CDR1 and CDR2 (germline): SEHNR, FQNEAQ (reference sequence). V was trimmed by 2 bases and J by 5 bases, leaving 1 base between them. There are 11 residues in the CDR3. Here the CDR3 reads CASSLNNEQFF. The CDR3 DNA follows: TGTGCCAGCAGCTTAAACAATGAGCAGTTCTTC.

Ten or more counts support this clone. J is TRBJ2-1 and V is TRBV29-1; 10 bases are shared with TRBD2. The CDR3 is 17 amino acids. Germline V gives CDR1 SQVTM, CDR2 ANQGSEA. The V and J ends lost 1 base and 4 bases, in that order; junction bases with no gene match: 10. CDR3 sequence reads: CSVEAAGGPFLYNEQFF. In DNA, the CDR3 is TGCAGCGTTGAAGCAGCGGGAGGGCCGTTTTTGTACAATGAGCAGTTCTTC.

The V and J genes are TRBV6-1 and TRBJ1-1, with D possibly matching TRBD1 (6 bases). The V end was cut by 7 bases, the J end by 4 bases, with 16 bases between. The CDR3 sequence is 14 residues long. Germline V CDR1 and CDR2: MNHNS, SASEGT. The CDR3 region has the DNA TGTGCCAGCAACCTACATACAGGGACCACTGAAGCTTTCTTT. Its translation: CASNLHTGTTEAFF.

The chain carries TRBV5-1 and TRBJ1-1; 8 bases match TRBD1. CDR1 and CDR2 from the germline V gene are SGHRS and YFSETQ. The CDR3 has 13 amino acids. V lost 3 bases and J lost 6; bases outside the gene matches: 4. The CDR3 sequence is CASSSGQGAEAFF. The DNA of the CDR3 is TGCGCCAGCAGCTCCGGACAGGGCGCTGAAGCTTTCTTT.

The V gene is TRBV30, the J gene TRBJ2-7, with D possibly being TRBD1 (6 bases). Trimming shortened V by 0 bases and J by 4 bases, and 16 bases separated the two germline ends. Germline lookup yields CDR1 GTSNPN and CDR2 SVGIG (reference sequence). This CDR3 comprises 15 residues. CDR3 in amino acids: CAWSVGGGSVYEQYF. For the CDR3, the DNA is TGTGCCTGGAGTGTAGGGGGTGGGAGTGTATACGAGCAGTACTTC.

The chain uses TRBV5-6 and TRBJ1-6, with 9 bases fitting TRBD1. The ends lost 4 bases at V and 7 bases at J; junction bases unmatched: 9. The germline gives CDR1 SGHDT, CDR2 YYEEEE. The CDR3 extends over 16 amino acids. In DNA form, the CDR3 reads TGTGCCAGCAGCGCCTTCGGGACAGGGTACAATTCACCCCTCCACTTT. This codes for CASSAFGTGYNSPLHF.